The T cell receptor (beta chain) described here comes from a study of cytotoxic CD8 clonotypes in ibrutinib-treated CLL. Depths of 1 in 200,000 to 1 in 1 million T cells were the sequencing target. Method: immunoSEQ multiplex PCR; TCRdb's copy keeps in-frame clones and lacks some. The table has 200,000 to 250,000 clones, roughly 74% seen once. This clone was counted a single time. Its specificity is not known. Germline V lookup: CDR1 SGHDN, CDR2 FVKESK. The CDR3 consists of 16 residues. V lost 0 bases and J 8 bases, leaving 17 bases between the germline ends. Whole-study results and caveats: Clonality rose at ibrutinib response and fell back toward baseline at progression. The times at which samples were taken varied between sustained-remission and progressing patients.

The sample in question was PBMCs, obtained after 24 months of ibrutinib treatment. V is TRBV14 and J is TRBJ2-1, with a possible D match to TRBD2 (6 bases). The receptor was isolated from a human donor with chronic lymphocytic leukemia. The DNA of the CDR3 is TGTGCCAGCAGCCAAGATTTTCCGGGAGTGAGGGATGAGCAGTTCTTC. This gives the protein CASSQDFPGVRDEQFF.